This T cell receptor (beta chain) derives from a study of blood T cells in healthy people across ages. Then a second PCR, running about 7 to 11 cycles, was carried out with a sample-barcoded 5' primer and a J-beta primer mix. TCRdb itself ran the 5' RACE reads through MiXCR, one entry per CDR3 protein. The data contain about a million distinct CDR3 sequences, approximately 38% of them singletons. Per the germline V gene, CDR1 is LGHNA and CDR2 is YSLEER. The V gene end was trimmed by 0 bases and the J gene end by 3 bases; junction bases not matched to a gene: 7. The CDR3 length is 16 residues. This chain joins TRBV4-3 and TRBJ2-7; 8 nucleotides line up with TRBD2. This clonotype was sampled from a man aged 18 to 29 in good health. Sequencing was carried out using blood. The CDR3 nucleotides read TGCGCCAGCAGCCAAGATCCCGGGACTAGTTTCTACGAGCAGTACTTC. It specifies CASSQDPGTSFYEQYF.